These 18 T cell receptor beta chains share one sample of origin, sequenced in a study of shared clonotypes between healthy human individuals. Some clones are missing from TCRdb's copy, which holds only in-frame ones; the method was immunoSEQ multiplex PCR. The sample contains 1.4 million to 1.5 million clones, roughly 97% of which appear only once. Sequenced sample: naive CD4+ T cells sorted from blood. Sample subset: CD45RA+ positively selected. These receptors all come from a man aged 30 to 45 in good health.

This chain links TRBV6-1 with TRBJ2-3; TRBD2 matches at 7 bases. The V and J ends lost 0 bases and 5 bases, in that order; junction bases with no gene match: 5. The germline V gene has CDR1 MNHNS and CDR2 SASEGT. The CDR3 contains 15 residues. CDR3 protein: CASSEAGRSVDTQYF. The CDR3 region has the DNA TGTGCCAGCAGTGAAGCCGGGAGGAGTGTAGATACGCAGTATTTT.

This sequence joins TRBV5-8 and TRBJ2-5; 16 bases fit TRBD2. This CDR3 has 18 amino acids. CDR1 is SGHTS and CDR2 is YDEGEE in the germline V gene. With 4 bases clipped from V and 2 bases from J, the junction kept 8 bases outside the gene matches. The CDR3 sequence: CASSKGTSGRAGQETQYF. The CDR3 coding sequence is TGTGCCAGCAGCAAAGGGACTAGCGGGAGGGCCGGTCAAGAGACCCAGTACTTC.

The chain joins TRBV29-1 to TRBJ2-7, with TRBD2 as a possible D gene (6 bases). The V and J ends lost 4 bases and 1 base respectively, with 26 bases between them. Germline values: CDR1 SQVTM, CDR2 ANQGSEA. CDR3 length equals 18 residues. As DNA, the CDR3 is TGCAGCGTTGTCCCGACTGAGGGAGGTCCCTTCTTTTCCTACGAGCAGTACTTC. Translating it yields CSVVPTEGGPFFSYEQYF.

This rearrangement joins TRBV6-6 to TRBJ2-1; D may match TRBD1 or TRBD2 (5 bases each). V was shortened by 10 bases and J by 2 bases, with 21 bases between the two germline ends. The CDR3 runs 16 residues. CDR1 and CDR2 from the germline V gene are MNHNY and SVGAGI (reference sequence). The chain's CDR3 is CATSFGASTTYNEQFF. For the CDR3, the DNA is TGTGCCACAAGTTTCGGGGCTAGCACTACCTACAATGAGCAGTTCTTC.

The J gene is TRBJ1-2, the V gene TRBV11-3; TRBD1 agrees at 8 bases. The CDR3 has 12 residues. Unmatched junction bases numbered 4, after V lost 5 bases and J lost 8 bases. CDR1 is SGHNT, CDR2 YENEEA, per germline. The CDR3 is CASSKTGDGYTF. The CDR3 DNA reads TGTGCCAGCAGCAAGACAGGGGACGGCTACACCTTC.

The chain uses TRBV30 and TRBJ1-2, with a possible D match to TRBD1 (5 bases). The CDR3 covers 8 residues. V lost 8 bases to trimming and J lost 11 bases, with 9 bases between them. CDR1 GTSNPN and CDR2 SVGIG come from the germline V gene (reference sequence). The CDR3 region is CAAREYTF. The CDR3 coding sequence is TGTGCCGCCAGGGAGTACACCTTC. Based on the CDR3 plus reference TRBV30 and TRBJ1-2, the full variable domain is SQTIHQWPATLVQPVGSPLSLECTVEGTSNPNLYWYRQAAGRGLQLLFYSVGIGQISSEVPQNLSASRPQDRQFILSSKKLLLSDSGFYLCAAREYTFGSGTRLTVV.

The V and J genes are TRBV25-1 and TRBJ2-3, with a tentative D call TRBD1 (5 bases). V was shortened by 4 bases and J by 0 bases, with 11 bases between the two germline ends. The CDR3 sequence is 15 residues long. Germline V gene sequence: CDR1 MGHDK, CDR2 SYGVNS. This chain's CDR3 is CASSAQVSSTDTQYF. In nucleotides, the CDR3 is TGTGCCAGCAGTGCACAGGTATCTAGCACAGATACGCAGTATTTT.

The V gene is TRBV9, the J gene TRBJ2-1; D unclear. This CDR3 contains 15 residues. Trimming stripped 0 bases from V and 5 bases from J, with 12 bases between. Germline V CDR1 and CDR2: SGDLS, YYNGEE. In nucleotides, the CDR3 is TGTGCCAGCAGCGTAGGGAGCGCAACCCACAATGAGCAGTTCTTC. This gives the protein CASSVGSATHNEQFF.

The V call is TRBV7-3, the J call TRBJ2-2; 8 bases are shared with TRBD1. V was clipped by 2 bases and J by 7 bases; unmatched bases: 3. CDR3 size: 14 residues. CDR1 and CDR2 from the germline V gene are SGHTA and FQGTGA. In DNA form, the CDR3 reads TGTGCCAGCAGCTTACAGGGGGCTGACGGGGAGCTGTTTTTT. The encoded protein is CASSLQGADGELFF. Full variable domain (outside the CDR3, taken from reference TRBV7-3 and TRBJ2-2): GAGVSQTPSNKVTEKGKYVELRCDPISGHTALYWYRQSLGQGPEFLIYFQGTGAADDSGLPNDRFFAVRPEGSVSTLKIQRTERGDSAVYLCASSLQGADGELFFGEGSRLTVL.

This rearrangement joins TRBV10-3 to TRBJ2-3; D tentatively fits TRBD1 or TRBD2 (6 bases each). The CDR3 totals 17 residues. Germline assignment: CDR1 ENHRY and CDR2 SYGVKD. V gave up 2 bases and J gave up 1 base, with 16 bases separating them. CDR3 nucleotides: TGTGCCATCAGTGAGACCGAACGGGGGCGCGGCACAGATACGCAGTATTTT. Its translation: CAISETERGRGTDTQYF.

The count of this clone is one. The gene calls are TRBV11-2 and TRBJ2-7; D is unresolved. V lost 0 bases, J lost 2 bases, and 11 bases lay in between. CDR3 length: 15 amino acids. Germline V lookup: CDR1 SGHAT, CDR2 FQNNGV. CDR3 residues: CASSLERTATYEQYF. The DNA of the CDR3 is TGTGCCAGCAGCTTAGAGAGAACAGCCACCTACGAGCAGTACTTC.

V gene TRBV5-8 combines with J gene TRBJ2-7; 9 bases agree with TRBD2. The CDR3 has 14 amino acids. CDR1 is SGHTS and CDR2 is YDEGEE in the germline V gene. V trimming: 6 bases; J trimming: 10 bases; junction bases outside the gene matches: 14. The CDR3 DNA is TGTGCCAGCAATACCCTAGCGGGGTCCGTCAGTCAGTACTTC. Translation: CASNTLAGSVSQYF.

The rearrangement uses TRBV7-9 and TRBJ2-1; weak D call: TRBD2 (5 bases). Germline CDR1 and CDR2: SEHNR and FQNEAQ (reference sequence). The V end was cut by 7 bases, the J end by 8 bases, with 21 bases between. CDR3 length: 15 residues. CDR3 coding DNA: TGTGCCAGCACCCAGAGGGCTCGCGACTGGGATGAGCAGTTCTTC. This sequence encodes CASTQRARDWDEQFF. The entire variable domain, with the rest obtained from reference TRBV7-9 and TRBJ2-1, is as follows: DTGVSQNPRHKITKRGQNVTFRCDPISEHNRLYWYRQTLGQGPEFLTYFQNEAQLEKSRLLSDRFSAERPKGSFSTLEIQRTEQGDSAMYLCASTQRARDWDEQFFGPGTRLTVL.

This sequence joins TRBV5-6 and TRBJ2-5; 7 positions agree with TRBD2. J was trimmed by 1 base and V by 0 bases; bases with no gene match: 6. Germline values: CDR1 SGHDT, CDR2 YYEEEE. The CDR3 sequence is 16 residues long. The CDR3 region has the DNA TGTGCCAGCAGCTTGGTCGGCGGGAGCCTCCAAGAGACCCAGTACTTC. Its protein is CASSLVGGSLQETQYF.

The chain uses TRBV18 and TRBJ2-1, with TRBD2 matching over 9 bases. The CDR3 sequence is 19 residues long. Germline V lookup: CDR1 KGHSH, CDR2 LQKENI. Trimming removed 1 base from V and 4 bases from J; junction bases left unmatched: 14. The CDR3 reads CASSPRALREGTLYNEQFF. In nucleotides, the CDR3 is TGTGCCAGCTCACCACGAGCCTTGCGGGAGGGTACACTATACAATGAGCAGTTCTTC.

The CDR3 here is CASSFYEQYF. CDR3 nucleotides: TGTGCCAGCAGTTTCTACGAGCAGTACTTC. The genes are TRBV6-1 and TRBJ2-7; D ambiguous. There are 10 residues in the CDR3. CDR1 and CDR2 from the germline V gene are MNHNS and SASEGT. V dropped 5 bases and J dropped 3 bases, with 2 bases sitting between them.

Turning to this clone: Relative to the germline gene, one junction end is altered; a read error may explain this. The J gene is TRBJ2-7, the V gene TRBV28, with D uncertain. The CDR3 consists of 13 residues. Germline values: CDR1 MDHEN, CDR2 SYDVKM. The CDR3 loop is CASSLTTTDTFSF. The CDR3 nucleotides read TGTGCCAGCAGTTTAACCACCACCGACACCTTTTCCTTC. Using reference TRBV28 and TRBJ2-7 for the parts outside the CDR3, the full variable domain is DVKVTQSSRYLVKRTGEKVFLECVQDMDHENMFWYRQDPGLGLRLIYFSYDVKMKEKGDIPEGYSVSREKKERFSLILESASTNQTSMYLCASSLTTTDTFSFGPGTRLTVT.

This rearrangement joins TRBV19 to TRBJ1-5, with 10 bases identical to TRBD1. Germline CDR1 is LNHDA and CDR2 is SQIVND (reference sequence). J was trimmed by 2 bases and V by 4 bases; bases with no gene match: 5. This CDR3 comprises 16 residues. The DNA of the CDR3 is TGTGCCAGTAGTAGCACCGGGACAGGGGGCAATCAGCCCCAGCATTTT. Its translation is CASSSTGTGGNQPQHF.